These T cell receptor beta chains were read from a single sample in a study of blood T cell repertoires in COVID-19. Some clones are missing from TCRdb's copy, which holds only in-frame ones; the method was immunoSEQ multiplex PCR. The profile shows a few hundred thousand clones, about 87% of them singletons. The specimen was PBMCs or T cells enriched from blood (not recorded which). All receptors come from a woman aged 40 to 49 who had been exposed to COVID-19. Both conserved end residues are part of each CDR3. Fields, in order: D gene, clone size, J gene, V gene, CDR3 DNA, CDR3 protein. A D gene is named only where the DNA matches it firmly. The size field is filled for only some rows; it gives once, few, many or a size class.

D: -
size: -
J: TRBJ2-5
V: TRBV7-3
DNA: TGTGCCAGCAGCCCGTTGGGAGGCGAAGAGACCCAGTACTTC
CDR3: CASSPLGGEETQYF

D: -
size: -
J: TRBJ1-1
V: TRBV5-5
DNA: TGTGCCAGCAGCTCCATTCGACAGGACATGAACACTGAAGCTTTCTTT
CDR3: CASSSIRQDMNTEAFF

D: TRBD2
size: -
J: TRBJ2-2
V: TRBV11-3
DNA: TGTGCCAGCAGCCTTAGCGGGGGGCCGAAAAACACCGGGGAGCTGTTTTTT
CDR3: CASSLSGGPKNTGELFF

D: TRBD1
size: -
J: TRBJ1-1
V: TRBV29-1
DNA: TGCAGCGTCGGGGACAGGGGGAGGACTGAAGCTTTCTTT
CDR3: CSVGDRGRTEAFF

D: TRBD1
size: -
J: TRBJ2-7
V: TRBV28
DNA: TGTGCCAGCAGTTTGCCCGGGACAGGGGACTACGAGCAGTACTTC
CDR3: CASSLPGTGDYEQYF

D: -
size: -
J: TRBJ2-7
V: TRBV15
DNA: TGTGCCACCAGCAGAGATCAGAATAACTACGAGCAGTACTTC
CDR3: CATSRDQNNYEQYF

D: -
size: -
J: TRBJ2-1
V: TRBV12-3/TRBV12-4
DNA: TGTGCCAGCATTAGCTCCTACAATGAGCAGTTCTTC
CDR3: CASISSYNEQFF

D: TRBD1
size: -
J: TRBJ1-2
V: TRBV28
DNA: TGTGCCAGCGGGACAGGGAACTATGGCTACACCTTC
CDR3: CASGTGNYGYTF

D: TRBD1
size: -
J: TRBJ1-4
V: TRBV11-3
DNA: TGTGCCAGCACACGGACAGGCTCCAAGGGACTGTTTTTT
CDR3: CASTRTGSKGLFF

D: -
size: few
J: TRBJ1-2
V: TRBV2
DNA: TGTGCCACCGGCTTAGGCGGGGGCTATGGCTACACCTTC
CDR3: CATGLGGGYGYTF

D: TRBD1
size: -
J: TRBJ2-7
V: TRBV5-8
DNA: TGTGCCAGCAGCTTGGGGGGACAGGGAAACGAGCAGTACTTC
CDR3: CASSLGGQGNEQYF

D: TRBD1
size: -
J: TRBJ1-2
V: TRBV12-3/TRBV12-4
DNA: TGTGCCAGCAGCCGGACAGGGAGCTATGGCTACACCTTC
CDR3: CASSRTGSYGYTF

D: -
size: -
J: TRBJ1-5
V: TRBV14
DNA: TGTGCCAGCAGCCCCCTCGGAGGCCCCCAGCATTTT
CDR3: CASSPLGGPQHF

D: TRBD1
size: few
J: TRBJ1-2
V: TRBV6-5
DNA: TGTGCCAGCAGTTGGGACAGGGCTTCCTATGGCTACACCTTC
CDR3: CASSWDRASYGYTF

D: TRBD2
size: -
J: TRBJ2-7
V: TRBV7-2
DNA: TGTGCCAGCACCGACGGCGCGGGGGACGAGCAGTACTTC
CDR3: CASTDGAGDEQYF

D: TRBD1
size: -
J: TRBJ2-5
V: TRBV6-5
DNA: TGTGCCAGCAACATAGACAGGGCACCACAAGAGACCCAGTACTTC
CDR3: CASNIDRAPQETQYF

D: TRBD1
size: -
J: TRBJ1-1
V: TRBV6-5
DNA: TGTGCCAGCAGCTCAACGACAGGGAGGTCTGAAGCTTTCTTT
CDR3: CASSSTTGRSEAFF

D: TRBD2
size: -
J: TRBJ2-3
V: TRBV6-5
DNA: TGTGCCAGCGCGGGACTAGCGGGGGGAGATACGCAGTATTTT
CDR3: CASAGLAGGDTQYF

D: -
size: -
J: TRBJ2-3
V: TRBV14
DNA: TGTGCCAGCAGTATCGCGGGGACAGATACGCAGTATTTT
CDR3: CASSIAGTDTQYF

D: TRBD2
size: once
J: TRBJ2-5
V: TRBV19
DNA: TGTGCCAGTAGTCCTAGCGGGGGCCAACAAGAGACCCAGTACTTC
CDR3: CASSPSGGQQETQYF

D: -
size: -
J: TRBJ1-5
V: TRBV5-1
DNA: TGCGCCAGCAGCTTGTGGGGGGGTACTCAGCCCCAGCATTTT
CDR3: CASSLWGGTQPQHF

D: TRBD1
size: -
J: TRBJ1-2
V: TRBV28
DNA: TGTGCCAGCAGTTTTTCGACAGGGGGCCAAGCCGCGGGCTACACCTTC
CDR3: CASSFSTGGQAAGYTF

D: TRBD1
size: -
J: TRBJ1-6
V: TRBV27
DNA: TGTGCCAGCAGTGCCTTGACAGGGCTACGGAATTCACCCCTCCACTTT
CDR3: CASSALTGLRNSPLHF

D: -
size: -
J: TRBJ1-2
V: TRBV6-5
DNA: TGTGCCAGCAGCCAGACCTCCCACGGGGACTATGGCTACACCTTC
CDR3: CASSQTSHGDYGYTF

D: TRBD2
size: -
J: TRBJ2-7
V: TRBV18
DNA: TGTGCCAGCTCACCTGCGGGGGTTGACGAGCAGTACTTC
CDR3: CASSPAGVDEQYF

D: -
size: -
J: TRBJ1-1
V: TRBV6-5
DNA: TGTGCCAGCAGTTCACTCGCGCGGGGTGAAGCTTTCTTT
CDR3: CASSSLARGEAFF

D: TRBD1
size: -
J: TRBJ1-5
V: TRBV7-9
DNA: TGTGCCAGCAGCTTAGCGACAGGGGTGAGCAATCAGCCCCAGCATTTT
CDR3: CASSLATGVSNQPQHF

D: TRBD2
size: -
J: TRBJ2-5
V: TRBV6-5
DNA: TGTGCCAGCAGTTACTCCAGCGGGGGGTCGGAGACCCAGTACTTC
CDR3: CASSYSSGGSETQYF

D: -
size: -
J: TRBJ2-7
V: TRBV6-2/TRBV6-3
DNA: TGTGCCAGCAGTCAACTCGGGGGCTACGAGCAGTACTTC
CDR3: CASSQLGGYEQYF

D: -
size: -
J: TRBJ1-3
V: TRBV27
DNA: TGTGCCAGCAGTGACACCCCTTTAGGAGGCTCTGGAAACACCATATATTTT
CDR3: CASSDTPLGGSGNTIYF

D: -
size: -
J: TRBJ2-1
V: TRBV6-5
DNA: TGTGCCAGCAGTTACTCGACAGGTACCTACAATGAGCAGTTCTTC
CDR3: CASSYSTGTYNEQFF

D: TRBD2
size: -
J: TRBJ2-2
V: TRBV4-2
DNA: TGTGCCAGCAGCCAAGATCTAGCGGGGGGTTACACCGGGGAGCTGTTTTTT
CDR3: CASSQDLAGGYTGELFF

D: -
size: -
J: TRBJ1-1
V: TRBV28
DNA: TGTGCCAGCAGCACTACACTGGCGAGAGCTTTCTTT
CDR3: CASSTTLARAFF

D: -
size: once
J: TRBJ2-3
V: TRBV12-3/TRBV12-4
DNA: TGTGCCAGCAGTCTCGTTGGCACAGATACGCAGTATTTT
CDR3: CASSLVGTDTQYF

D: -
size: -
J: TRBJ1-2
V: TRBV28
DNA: TGTGCCAGCAGTTTCCCCCCAGGGTACTATGGCTACACCTTC
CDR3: CASSFPPGYYGYTF

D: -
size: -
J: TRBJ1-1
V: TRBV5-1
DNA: TGTGCCAGCAGCTTGAGCCACCCAGGGTTTCCGAACACTGAAGCTTTCTTT
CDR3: CASSLSHPGFPNTEAFF

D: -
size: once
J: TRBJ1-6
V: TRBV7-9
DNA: TGTGCCAGCATGCAGGGTAATTCACCCCTCCACTTT
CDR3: CASMQGNSPLHF

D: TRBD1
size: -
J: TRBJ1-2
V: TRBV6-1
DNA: TGTGCCAGCAGTGAGTGGCGGACAGGGGACTATGGCTACACCTTC
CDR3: CASSEWRTGDYGYTF

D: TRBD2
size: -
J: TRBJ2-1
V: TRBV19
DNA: TGTGCCACCGGACTAGCGGGAATTTACAATGAGCAGTTCTTC
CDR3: CATGLAGIYNEQFF

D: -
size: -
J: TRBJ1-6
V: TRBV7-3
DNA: TGTGCCAGCAGCTTAAGAGGCAGCTCACATTCACCCCTCCACTTT
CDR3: CASSLRGSSHSPLHF

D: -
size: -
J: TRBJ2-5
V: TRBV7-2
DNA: TGTGCCAGCAGCTTAGGCAGTTCTCAAGAGACCCAGTACTTC
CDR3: CASSLGSSQETQYF